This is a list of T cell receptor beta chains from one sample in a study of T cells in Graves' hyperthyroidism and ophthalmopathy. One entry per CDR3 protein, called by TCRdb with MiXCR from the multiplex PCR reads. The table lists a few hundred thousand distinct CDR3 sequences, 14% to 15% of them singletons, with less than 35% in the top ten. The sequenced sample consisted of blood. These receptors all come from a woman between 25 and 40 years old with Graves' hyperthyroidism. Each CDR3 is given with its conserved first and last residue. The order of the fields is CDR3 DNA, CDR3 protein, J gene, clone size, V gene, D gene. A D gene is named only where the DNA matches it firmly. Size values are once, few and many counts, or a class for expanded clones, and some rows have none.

DNA: TGCGCCAGCAGCTTGGGCGGGCGTGAGCAGTTCTTC
CDR3: CASSLGGREQFF
J: TRBJ2-1
size: many
V: TRBV5-1
D: -

DNA: TGCAGTGCTAGCCTAGTGGGACTAGCGGGGGGTTACGAGCAGTACTTC
CDR3: CSASLVGLAGGYEQYF
J: TRBJ2-7
size: once
V: TRBV20-1
D: TRBD2

DNA: TGTGCCAGCAGTTGGACAGGGGCACGCACTGAAGCTTTCTTT
CDR3: CASSWTGARTEAFF
J: TRBJ1-1
size: few
V: TRBV6-2/TRBV6-3
D: TRBD1

DNA: TGTGCCAGCAGTCAACGGGGGGCTGACTACACCTTC
CDR3: CASSQRGADYTF
J: TRBJ1-2
size: many
V: TRBV12-3/TRBV12-4
D: -

DNA: TGTGCCAGCAGTTACACCGGACGCGGGTTATACAATGAGCAGTTCTTC
CDR3: CASSYTGRGLYNEQFF
J: TRBJ2-1
size: few
V: TRBV6-5
D: -

DNA: TGTGCCAGCAGCCTTACTAGCTTGGGTTCGCTCGATGAGCAGTTCTTC
CDR3: CASSLTSLGSLDEQFF
J: TRBJ2-1
size: few
V: TRBV9
D: -

DNA: TGTGCCAGCAACGGACAGGGGACCATGAACACTGAAGCTTTCTTT
CDR3: CASNGQGTMNTEAFF
J: TRBJ1-1
size: few
V: TRBV5-5
D: TRBD1

DNA: TGTGCCAGCAGCTTAACGGCGGGGAGGAGCTCTGGGGCCAACGTCCTGACTTTC
CDR3: CASSLTAGRSSGANVLTF
J: TRBJ2-6
size: few
V: TRBV7-3
D: -

DNA: TGTGCCAGCAGCTCTAGGGACAGGGGCACAGATACGCAGTATTTT
CDR3: CASSSRDRGTDTQYF
J: TRBJ2-3
size: many
V: TRBV11-1
D: TRBD1

DNA: TGCGCCAGCAGCTCAACCGGACTAGCGGGAGCGAATGAGCAGTTCTTC
CDR3: CASSSTGLAGANEQFF
J: TRBJ2-1
size: many
V: TRBV5-1
D: TRBD2

DNA: TGTGCCAGTAACGATTTAGGGGGGAGGACCGGGGAGCTGTTTTTT
CDR3: CASNDLGGRTGELFF
J: TRBJ2-2
size: few
V: TRBV19
D: -

DNA: TGTGCCAGCAGATTCGGGTCTAACTATGGCTACACCTTC
CDR3: CASRFGSNYGYTF
J: TRBJ1-2
size: -
V: TRBV7-2
D: -

DNA: TGTGCCAGCAGTGAACCGGGACAGGGGGGCGAGCAGTACTTC
CDR3: CASSEPGQGGEQYF
J: TRBJ2-7
size: -
V: TRBV25-1
D: TRBD1

DNA: TGTGCCAGCAGTTTTATTGGAGGGGCGTACGGCTACACCTTC
CDR3: CASSFIGGAYGYTF
J: TRBJ1-2
size: -
V: TRBV28
D: -

DNA: TGTGCCAGCAGTTTATGGGGAAGCAATCAGCCCCAGCATTTT
CDR3: CASSLWGSNQPQHF
J: TRBJ1-5
size: -
V: TRBV12-3/TRBV12-4
D: -

DNA: TGCAGTGCCCGGCGGGACAGCCGGGTCTACAATGAGCAGTTCTTC
CDR3: CSARRDSRVYNEQFF
J: TRBJ2-1
size: -
V: TRBV20-1
D: -

DNA: TGTGCCAGCAGACTCGACAGGGGCTACGAGCAGTACTTC
CDR3: CASRLDRGYEQYF
J: TRBJ2-7
size: many
V: TRBV28
D: TRBD1

DNA: TGTGCCAGCACCTTACTAGCGGGAGTCCAAGAGACCCAGTACTTC
CDR3: CASTLLAGVQETQYF
J: TRBJ2-5
size: -
V: TRBV28
D: TRBD2

DNA: TGTGCCAGCATCCGCACCGGGACAAACTACAATGAGCAGTTCTTC
CDR3: CASIRTGTNYNEQFF
J: TRBJ2-1
size: -
V: TRBV5-6
D: -

DNA: TGTGCCAGCAGCCGAACGGGTGGGGTATATAATTCACCCCTCCACTTT
CDR3: CASSRTGGVYNSPLHF
J: TRBJ1-6
size: many
V: TRBV11-2
D: -

DNA: TGTGCCAGCAGCTTATTAGCTCAGGGGTCTTACAATGAGCAGTTCTTC
CDR3: CASSLLAQGSYNEQFF
J: TRBJ2-1
size: -
V: TRBV7-9
D: -

DNA: TGTGCCAGTAGTGGCCGACAGGGGGCTAGCTCTGGGGCCAACGTCCTGACTTTC
CDR3: CASSGRQGASSGANVLTF
J: TRBJ2-6
size: -
V: TRBV19
D: TRBD1

DNA: TGTGCCAGCAGTTTAAAACCTCCGGGGACAGGGGGCATCGGGGAGCTGTTTTTT
CDR3: CASSLKPPGTGGIGELFF
J: TRBJ2-2
size: few
V: TRBV27
D: TRBD1

DNA: TGTGCCAGCGCTCCGGGACAGGGCTATGGCTACACCTTC
CDR3: CASAPGQGYGYTF
J: TRBJ1-2
size: -
V: TRBV7-3
D: TRBD1

DNA: TGTGCCAGCAGTGGACAGGGGGCTGGTGGCTACACCTTC
CDR3: CASSGQGAGGYTF
J: TRBJ1-2
size: -
V: TRBV7-9
D: TRBD1

DNA: TGTGCCAGCAGGGAAGGGACTAGCGGGAGAGGCACAGATACGCAGTATTTT
CDR3: CASREGTSGRGTDTQYF
J: TRBJ2-3
size: few
V: TRBV12-3/TRBV12-4
D: TRBD2

DNA: TGTGCCAGCAGTTTAAGGCAGCTCGGTAATTCACCCCTCCACTTT
CDR3: CASSLRQLGNSPLHF
J: TRBJ1-6
size: -
V: TRBV28
D: -

DNA: TGCAGTGCCCCGCCGCGGGACATCAGCTCCTATAATTCACCCCTCCACTTT
CDR3: CSAPPRDISSYNSPLHF
J: TRBJ1-6
size: few
V: TRBV20-1
D: -

DNA: TGTGCCAGCAGCAAAACTTCCTTCTATGGCTACACCTTC
CDR3: CASSKTSFYGYTF
J: TRBJ1-2
size: many
V: TRBV11-2
D: -

DNA: TGTGCCAGCAGCTTAGCGTTGAGTACCAATGAGCAGTTCTTC
CDR3: CASSLALSTNEQFF
J: TRBJ2-1
size: many
V: TRBV7-8
D: -

DNA: TGTGCCAGCTCGCCCTCCGGGACAGGGAGCAATCAGCCCCAGCATTTT
CDR3: CASSPSGTGSNQPQHF
J: TRBJ1-5
size: many
V: TRBV18
D: TRBD1

DNA: TGTGCCAGCAGCCCCCGAGGGGGTCTGGATACGCAGTATTTT
CDR3: CASSPRGGLDTQYF
J: TRBJ2-3
size: many
V: TRBV11-3
D: -

DNA: TGTGCCAGCTCACAAGGGACAACCTACGAGCAGTACTTC
CDR3: CASSQGTTYEQYF
J: TRBJ2-7
size: many
V: TRBV18
D: -

DNA: TGTGCCAGCAGCTTGGGGGGCAGCCACAACTACGAGCAGTACTTC
CDR3: CASSLGGSHNYEQYF
J: TRBJ2-7
size: -
V: TRBV5-6
D: -

DNA: TGTGCCAGCAGACAGACTAGCGGGAGGGCCGCTGAGCAGTTCTTC
CDR3: CASRQTSGRAAEQFF
J: TRBJ2-1
size: -
V: TRBV2
D: TRBD2

DNA: TGTGCCTGGAGTGTAAGACTAGCAGGCACCGGGGAGCTGTTTTTT
CDR3: CAWSVRLAGTGELFF
J: TRBJ2-2
size: many
V: TRBV30
D: TRBD2

DNA: TGTGCCAGCAGCCAAGGGCCTAGCGGGTCCTACGAGCAGTACTTC
CDR3: CASSQGPSGSYEQYF
J: TRBJ2-7
size: -
V: TRBV14
D: TRBD2

DNA: TGTGCCAGCAGCTTAGGCCCAGATGGCTACACCTTC
CDR3: CASSLGPDGYTF
J: TRBJ1-2
size: many
V: TRBV13
D: -

DNA: TGTGCCTGGAGTGTACTAGTGGGGCAATTGGGCTACACCTTC
CDR3: CAWSVLVGQLGYTF
J: TRBJ1-2
size: few
V: TRBV30
D: -

DNA: TGTGCCAGCAGTTACGGAGGGACTAGCCTCAATGAGCAGTTCTTC
CDR3: CASSYGGTSLNEQFF
J: TRBJ2-1
size: many
V: TRBV6-6
D: TRBD2

DNA: TGTGCCAGCAGCTTAGATCCCGGTGGGGAGACCCAGTACTTC
CDR3: CASSLDPGGETQYF
J: TRBJ2-5
size: many
V: TRBV11-2
D: -

DNA: TGTGCCAGCAGCGCCCCAGGACCCCATTCGCAGTATTTT
CDR3: CASSAPGPHSQYF
J: TRBJ2-3
size: many
V: TRBV3-1
D: -

DNA: TGTGCCAGCACCTCGGGACCAACAGCTTTCTTT
CDR3: CASTSGPTAFF
J: TRBJ1-1
size: many
V: TRBV28
D: -

DNA: TGTGCCAGCAAACGCGACGGGAGAACCTACAATGAGCAGTTCTTC
CDR3: CASKRDGRTYNEQFF
J: TRBJ2-1
size: -
V: TRBV2
D: -

DNA: TGTGCCAGCAGCGTAGCGGGACTTGTTTTCTACGAGCAGTACTTC
CDR3: CASSVAGLVFYEQYF
J: TRBJ2-7
size: many
V: TRBV7-2
D: TRBD2

DNA: TGTGCCAGCAGTATCCACCGGGGGGGGGTGCTTTACAATGAGCAGTTCTTC
CDR3: CASSIHRGGVLYNEQFF
J: TRBJ2-1
size: many
V: TRBV6-1
D: TRBD2

DNA: TGTGCCAGCAGCCCTCGACAGGGGACCTACGAGCAGTACTTC
CDR3: CASSPRQGTYEQYF
J: TRBJ2-7
size: -
V: TRBV14
D: TRBD1

DNA: TGTGCCAGTAGTATCGCCGGTAGCAATCAGCCCCAGCATTTT
CDR3: CASSIAGSNQPQHF
J: TRBJ1-5
size: -
V: TRBV19
D: -

DNA: TGTGCCTGGAGGCACGTGGGACAAGCCACAGATACGCAGTATTTT
CDR3: CAWRHVGQATDTQYF
J: TRBJ2-3
size: many
V: TRBV30
D: -

DNA: TGTGCCAGCAGCGCCGGGACAACCTACAATGAGCAGTTCTTC
CDR3: CASSAGTTYNEQFF
J: TRBJ2-1
size: many
V: TRBV12-3/TRBV12-4
D: -

DNA: TGTGCCAGCAGTTACTATCAGGGAGGCACAGATACGCAGTATTTT
CDR3: CASSYYQGGTDTQYF
J: TRBJ2-3
size: few
V: TRBV6-2/TRBV6-3
D: -

DNA: TGCGCCAGCAGCTTGGGGACAGGGTGGGACACTGAAGCTTTCTTT
CDR3: CASSLGTGWDTEAFF
J: TRBJ1-1
size: few
V: TRBV5-1
D: TRBD1

DNA: TGTGCCAGCAGTGGACTAGCCGTGGCAGATACGCAGTATTTT
CDR3: CASSGLAVADTQYF
J: TRBJ2-3
size: many
V: TRBV6-1
D: TRBD2

DNA: TGTGCCTGGAGTGTACGTAGCGCCAACTACGAGCAGTACTTC
CDR3: CAWSVRSANYEQYF
J: TRBJ2-7
size: many
V: TRBV30
D: -

DNA: TGCGCCAGCAGTGGAGGGGTCGCAGGCGGTGAAGCTTTCTTT
CDR3: CASSGGVAGGEAFF
J: TRBJ1-1
size: many
V: TRBV10-1
D: -

DNA: TGTGCCAGCAGCTTAGAGGTTAGCGGGAGTATAAATGAGCAGTTCTTC
CDR3: CASSLEVSGSINEQFF
J: TRBJ2-1
size: -
V: TRBV7-2
D: TRBD2

DNA: TGTGCCAGCAGCTCAGCTTTAACCTACGAGCAGTACTTC
CDR3: CASSSALTYEQYF
J: TRBJ2-7
size: many
V: TRBV12-3/TRBV12-4
D: -